This paragraph reports one T cell receptor (beta chain). The sample belongs to a study of T cell responses to AZD1222 COVID-19 vaccine. The germline gives CDR1 SNHLY, CDR2 FYNNEI. This CDR3 spans 15 amino acids. Trimming pared 7 bases from V and 0 bases from J, leaving 15 bases between. TCRdb keeps only in-frame clones here, not all; method: immunoSEQ multiplex PCR. This sample carries roughly 150,000 clones, approximately 90% of them seen once, and the ten largest clones take 1.5% to 2%. This specimen consisted of peripheral blood, obtained on day 0 of AZD1222 vaccination. This sequence was found in an adult in good health. This chain links TRBV2 with TRBJ2-5; possible D gene TRBD2, 6 bases. The DNA of the CDR3 is TGTGCCAGCACGGAACTAGCATCATACCAAGAGACCCAGTACTTC. As protein: CASTELASYQETQYF.